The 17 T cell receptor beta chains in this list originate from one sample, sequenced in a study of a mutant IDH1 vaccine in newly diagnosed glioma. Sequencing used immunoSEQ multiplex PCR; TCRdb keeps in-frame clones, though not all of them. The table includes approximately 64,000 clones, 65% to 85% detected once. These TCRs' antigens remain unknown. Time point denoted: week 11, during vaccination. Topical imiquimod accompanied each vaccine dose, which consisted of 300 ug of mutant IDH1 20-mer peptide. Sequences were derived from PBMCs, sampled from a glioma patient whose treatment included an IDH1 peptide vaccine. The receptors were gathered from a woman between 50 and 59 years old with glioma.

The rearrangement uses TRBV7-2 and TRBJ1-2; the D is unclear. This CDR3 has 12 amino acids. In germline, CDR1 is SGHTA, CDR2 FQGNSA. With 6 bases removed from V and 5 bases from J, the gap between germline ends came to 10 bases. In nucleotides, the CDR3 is TGTGCCAGCAGATTGACGGTGTATGGCTACACCTTC. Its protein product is CASRLTVYGYTF.

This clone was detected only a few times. The CDR3 DNA reads TGTGCCAGCAGCGGGACAGGGAGGGCAACTGAAGCTTTCTTT. It codes for CASSGTGRATEAFF. The V gene is TRBV9, the J gene TRBJ1-1, with 8 bases that match TRBD1. Germline CDR1 and CDR2: SGDLS and YYNGEE. The junction had 6 bases not matched to a gene; V was cut back by 3 bases and J by 5 bases. The CDR3 length is 14 residues.

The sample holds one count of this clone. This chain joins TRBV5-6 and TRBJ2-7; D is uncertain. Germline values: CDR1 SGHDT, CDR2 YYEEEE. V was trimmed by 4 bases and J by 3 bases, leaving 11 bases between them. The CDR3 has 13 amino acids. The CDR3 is CASSGYVGYEQYF. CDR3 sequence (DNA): TGTGCCAGCAGCGGCTATGTGGGCTACGAGCAGTACTTC.

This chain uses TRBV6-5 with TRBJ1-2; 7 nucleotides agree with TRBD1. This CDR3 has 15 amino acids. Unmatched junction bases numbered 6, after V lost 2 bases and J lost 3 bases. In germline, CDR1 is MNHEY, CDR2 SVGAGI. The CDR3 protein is CASSYRADRHYGYTF. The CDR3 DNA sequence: TGTGCCAGCAGTTACCGCGCGGACAGGCACTATGGCTACACCTTC.

The CDR3: CASSEGEVGQPQHF. The CDR3 DNA sequence: TGTGCCAGCAGTGAGGGGGAAGTGGGCCAGCCCCAGCATTTT. The chain is built from TRBV27 and TRBJ1-5; D possibly corresponds to TRBD1 (6 bases). Germline V gives CDR1 MNHEY, CDR2 SMNVEV (reference sequence). V was cut by 5 bases and J by 7 bases, with 15 bases left in between. This CDR3 has 14 amino acids.

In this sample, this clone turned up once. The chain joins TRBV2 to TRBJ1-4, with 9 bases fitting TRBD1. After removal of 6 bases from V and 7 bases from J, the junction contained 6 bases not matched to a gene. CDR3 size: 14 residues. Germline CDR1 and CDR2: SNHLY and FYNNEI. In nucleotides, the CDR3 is TGTGCCAGCAGACCCGGACAGGGGAGTGAAAAACTGTTTTTT. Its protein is CASRPGQGSEKLFF.

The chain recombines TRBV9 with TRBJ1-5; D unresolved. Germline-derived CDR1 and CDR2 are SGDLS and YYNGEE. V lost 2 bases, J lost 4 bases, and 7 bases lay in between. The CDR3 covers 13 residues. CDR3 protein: CASSVTINQPQHF. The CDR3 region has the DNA TGTGCCAGCAGCGTTACTATAAATCAGCCCCAGCATTTT.

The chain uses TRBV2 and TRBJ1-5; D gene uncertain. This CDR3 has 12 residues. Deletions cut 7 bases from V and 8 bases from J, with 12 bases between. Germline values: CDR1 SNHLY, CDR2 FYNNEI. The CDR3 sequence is CASNPSLEPQHF. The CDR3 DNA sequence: TGTGCCAGCAACCCAAGTTTAGAGCCCCAGCATTTT.

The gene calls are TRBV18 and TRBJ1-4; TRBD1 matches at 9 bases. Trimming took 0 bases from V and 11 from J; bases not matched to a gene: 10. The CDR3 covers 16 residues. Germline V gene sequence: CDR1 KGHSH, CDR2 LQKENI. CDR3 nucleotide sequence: TGTGCCAGCTCACCACCGAGCACAGGGGGCTTCGGGAAACTGTTTTTT. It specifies CASSPPSTGGFGKLFF.

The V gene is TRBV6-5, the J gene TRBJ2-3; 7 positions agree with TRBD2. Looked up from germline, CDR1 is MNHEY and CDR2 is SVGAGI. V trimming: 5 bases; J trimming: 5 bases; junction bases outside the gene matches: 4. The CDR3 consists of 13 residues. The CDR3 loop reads CASSHGEGDTQYF. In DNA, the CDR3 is TGTGCCAGCAGTCACGGGGAGGGAGATACGCAGTATTTT.

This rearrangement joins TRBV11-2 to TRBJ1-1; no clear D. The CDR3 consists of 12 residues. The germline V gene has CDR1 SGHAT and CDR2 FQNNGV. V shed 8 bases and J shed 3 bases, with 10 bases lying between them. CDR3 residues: CASGIGYTEAFF. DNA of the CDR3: TGTGCCAGCGGAATAGGGTACACTGAAGCTTTCTTT.

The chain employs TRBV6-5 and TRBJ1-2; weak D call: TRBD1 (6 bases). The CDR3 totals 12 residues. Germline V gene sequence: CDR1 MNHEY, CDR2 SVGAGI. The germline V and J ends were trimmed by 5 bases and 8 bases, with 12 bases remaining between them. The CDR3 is CASSPPGGGYTF. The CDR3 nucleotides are TGTGCCAGCAGTCCCCCCGGGGGCGGCTACACCTTC.

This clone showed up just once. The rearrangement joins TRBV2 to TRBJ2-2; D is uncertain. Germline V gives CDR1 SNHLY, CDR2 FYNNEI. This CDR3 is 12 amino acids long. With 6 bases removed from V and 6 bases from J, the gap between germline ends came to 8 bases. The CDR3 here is CASSHAPGELFF. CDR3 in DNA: TGTGCCAGCAGCCACGCGCCCGGGGAGCTGTTTTTT.

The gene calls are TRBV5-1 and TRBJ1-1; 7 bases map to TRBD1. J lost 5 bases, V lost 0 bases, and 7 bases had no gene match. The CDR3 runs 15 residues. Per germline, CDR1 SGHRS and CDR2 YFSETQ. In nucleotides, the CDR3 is TGCGCCAGCAGCTTGGACCAGGGGGAAGGAACTGAAGCTTTCTTT. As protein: CASSLDQGEGTEAFF.

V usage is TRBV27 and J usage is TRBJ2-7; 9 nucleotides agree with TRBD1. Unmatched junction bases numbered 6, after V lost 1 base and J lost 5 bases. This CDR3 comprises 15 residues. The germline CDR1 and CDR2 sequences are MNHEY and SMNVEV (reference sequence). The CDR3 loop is CASSLFWTGDNEQYF. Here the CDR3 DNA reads TGTGCCAGCAGTTTATTTTGGACAGGGGATAACGAGCAGTACTTC.

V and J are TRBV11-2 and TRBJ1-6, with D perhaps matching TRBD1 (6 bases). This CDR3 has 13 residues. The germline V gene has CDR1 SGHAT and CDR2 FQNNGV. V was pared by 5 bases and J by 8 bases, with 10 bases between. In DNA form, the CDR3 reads TGTGCCAGCAGCCCCGGACAGTATTCACCCCTCCACTTT. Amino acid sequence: CASSPGQYSPLHF.

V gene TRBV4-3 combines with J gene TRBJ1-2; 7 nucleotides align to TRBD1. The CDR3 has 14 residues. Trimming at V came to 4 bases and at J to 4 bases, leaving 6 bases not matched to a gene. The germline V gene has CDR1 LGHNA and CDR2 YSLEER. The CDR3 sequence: CASSPRGTAYGYTF. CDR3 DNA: TGCGCCAGCAGCCCGAGGGGGACAGCCTATGGCTACACCTTC.